This record covers a single T cell receptor (beta chain). This record comes from a study of blood T cell repertoires in COVID-19. About the study: In each case, the material was cDNA or gDNA derived from T cells, B-cell-depleted T cells, or PBMCs.

Individuals drawn from around 25 US areas were roughly 18 to 95 years old. Assignments of participants to cohorts depended upon their own reported clinical history. CDR3 length equals 14 residues. Germline-derived CDR1 and CDR2 are GTSNPN and SVGIG (reference sequence). The J segment lost 6 bases and the V segment lost 0 bases, leaving 6 bases of the junction unmatched. In the authors' methods: Nucleated cell number was recorded as an estimate derived from reference gene primer amplification. The assay was immunoSEQ multiplex PCR, and TCRdb's table has in-frame clones only and misses some. V and J calls and clone size are copied from that table; D and trimming were computed from the DNA. The sample contains 350,000 or so clones, around 86% of which appear only once.

The source is a woman in her thirties or forties with acute COVID-19. The chain carries TRBV30 and TRBJ1-2; 8 nucleotides agree with TRBD1. Source material: PBMCs or T cells enriched from blood (not recorded which). The CDR3, as DNA: TGTGCCTGGAGTGTCCCTCCAGGGGGCGATGGCTACACCTTC. Amino acids: CAWSVPPGGDGYTF.